A selection of T cell receptor beta chains follows, all from one sample in a study of T cells in Graves' hyperthyroidism and ophthalmopathy. Using its own MiXCR run on the multiplex PCR reads, TCRdb lists one record per CDR3 protein. The sample lists about 640,000 distinct CDR3 sequences, 20% to 25% occurring once. Material for sequencing was blood. These receptors all stem from a man younger than 45 with Graves' ophthalmopathy. Both conserved end residues are part of each CDR3. A D gene is named only where the DNA matches it firmly. A clone size is listed for some rows: how often the clone was seen (once, few, many), or a class if it is expanded.

J: TRBJ2-7
D: TRBD2
size: -
V: TRBV2
CDR3: CASSESSGRTSYEQYF
DNA: TGTGCCAGCAGTGAATCTAGCGGGAGGACCTCCTACGAGCAGTACTTC

J: TRBJ1-1
D: -
size: few
V: TRBV9
CDR3: CASSVVGTEAFF
DNA: TGTGCCAGCAGCGTAGTGGGGACTGAAGCTTTCTTT

J: TRBJ2-5
D: -
size: many
V: TRBV7-2
CDR3: CASSLAQETQYF
DNA: TGTGCCAGCAGCTTAGCCCAAGAGACCCAGTACTTC

J: TRBJ1-5
D: -
size: many
V: TRBV5-6
CDR3: CASSRGTRDQPQHF
DNA: TGTGCCAGCAGCCGGGGGACACGCGATCAGCCCCAGCATTTT

J: TRBJ1-6
D: -
size: once
V: TRBV12-3/TRBV12-4
CDR3: CASSLMEGSPLHF
DNA: TGTGCCAGCAGTTTGATGGAGGGTTCACCCCTCCACTTT

J: TRBJ2-6
D: -
size: -
V: TRBV18
CDR3: CASSTNQGSGANVLTF
DNA: TGTGCCAGCTCAACGAATCAGGGGTCTGGGGCCAACGTCCTGACTTTC

J: TRBJ2-7
D: -
size: -
V: TRBV3-1
CDR3: CASSQGWARAAAYEQYF
DNA: TGTGCCAGCAGCCAAGGTTGGGCTAGGGCGGCAGCTTACGAGCAGTACTTC

J: TRBJ2-5
D: -
size: many
V: TRBV18
CDR3: CASSPAQGTQYF
DNA: TGTGCCAGCTCACCAGCCCAAGGGACCCAGTACTTC

J: TRBJ2-3
D: -
size: few
V: TRBV5-1
CDR3: CASSLVEFGTDTQYF
DNA: TGCGCCAGCAGCTTGGTGGAGTTCGGCACAGATACGCAGTATTTT

J: TRBJ1-6
D: TRBD1
size: -
V: TRBV18
CDR3: CASSPGRQGRGILALHF
DNA: TGTGCCAGCTCACCAGGGAGACAGGGCCGAGGGATTCTGGCCCTCCACTTT